Listed here are 17 T cell receptor beta chains from one sample, sequenced in a study of cytomegalovirus exposure and HLA in healthy donors. The PCR ran on 60 Vbeta and 13 Jbeta primers. Libraries were prepared by immunoSEQ multiplex PCR; TCRdb keeps only in-frame clonotypes and omits some of them. The sample consists of just over 200,000 clones, approximately 70% of them appearing once. The sequencing input was PBMCs. The receptors were sampled from a man aged 40-50 years in good health and CMV-seropositive.

The rearrangement joins TRBV6-5 to TRBJ2-5, with a tentative D call TRBD2 (6 bases). V was clipped by 6 bases and J by 5 bases, with 19 bases between them. There are 15 residues in the CDR3. Germline CDR1 and CDR2: MNHEY and SVGAGI. The CDR3 coding sequence is TGTGCCAGCAGACGTGGCGGAGGGCTAAGGGAGACCCAGTACTTC. Encoded protein: CASRRGGGLRETQYF.

The chain couples TRBV6-6 to TRBJ2-5, with a weak D call TRBD1 (5 bases). Germline V gene data show CDR1 as MNHNY and CDR2 as SVGAGI (reference sequence). The V end lost 6 bases, the J end lost 4 bases, and 9 bases lay between the germline ends. This CDR3 contains 12 residues. The CDR3 coding sequence is TGTGCCAGCAGCATGCAGGGAGAGACCCAGTACTTC. This sequence encodes CASSMQGETQYF.

This clone was observed once. The chain couples TRBV28 to TRBJ1-3, with D tentatively TRBD1 (5 bases). The CDR3 spans 15 residues. V shed 5 bases and J shed 3 bases, with 14 bases lying between them. Germline V lookup: CDR1 MDHEN, CDR2 SYDVKM. The CDR3: CASSAQGMGGNTIYF. Here the CDR3 DNA reads TGTGCCAGCAGTGCCCAGGGTATGGGTGGAAACACCATATATTTT.

J is TRBJ1-2 and V is TRBV7-2; D may be TRBD1 (5 bases). The CDR3 is made up of 14 amino acids. From germline, CDR1 is SGHTA and CDR2 FQGNSA. The V gene lost 5 bases and the J gene lost 4 bases, with 14 bases spanning the gap. This chain's CDR3 is CASSPQVTGYGYTF. The CDR3 nucleotides are TGTGCCAGCAGCCCACAGGTAACCGGCTATGGCTACACCTTC.

CDR3 residues: CASSLSTGSSYNEQFF. CDR3 DNA: TGTGCCAGCAGCTTGAGTACAGGGAGCTCCTACAATGAGCAGTTCTTC. The rearrangement joins TRBV11-2 to TRBJ2-1, with D maybe TRBD1 (6 bases). CDR3 size: 16 residues. CDR1 is SGHAT, CDR2 FQNNGV, per germline. V gave up 3 bases and J gave up 0 bases, with 12 bases separating them. Full variable domain (outside the CDR3, taken from reference TRBV11-2 and TRBJ2-1): EAGVAQSPRYKIIEKRQSVAFWCNPISGHATLYWYQQILGQGPKLLIQFQNNGVVDDSQLPKDRFSAERLKGVDSTLKIQPAKLEDSAVYLCASSLSTGSSYNEQFFGPGTRLTVL.

DNA for the CDR3: TGTGCCAGTAGTATAGACTCAACCGGACAGGGGAGCACAGATACGCAGTATTTT. Protein sequence: CASSIDSTGQGSTDTQYF. This chain uses TRBV19 with TRBJ2-3; 9 bases line up with TRBD1. CDR3 size: 18 residues. Germline CDR1 and CDR2: LNHDA and SQIVND (reference sequence). V lost 0 bases and J lost 0; bases outside the gene matches: 7.

This clone was observed a single time. The rearrangement joins TRBV18 to TRBJ1-3; D remains unclear. Germline CDR1 and CDR2: KGHSH and LQKENI. V dropped 8 bases and J dropped 0 bases, with 5 bases sitting between them. CDR3 size: 12 residues. The CDR3 sequence: CASRSSGNTIYF. The CDR3 nucleotides read TGTGCCAGCAGGAGCTCTGGAAACACCATATATTTT.

A few counts support this clone. The CDR3 loop is CSPDSYGYTF. The CDR3, as DNA: TGCAGTCCCGACAGTTATGGCTACACCTTC. The chain uses TRBV20-1 and TRBJ1-2; D is possibly TRBD1 (5 bases). CDR1 DFQATT and CDR2 SNEGSKA come from the germline V gene (reference sequence). The ends were cut back, 8 bases at V and 5 bases at J, with 9 bases in the middle. The CDR3 totals 10 residues.

V and J are TRBV6-1 and TRBJ1-2, with 8 bases that match TRBD1. This CDR3 comprises 15 residues. V was clipped by 7 bases and J by 12 bases; unmatched bases: 19. The V gene's germline CDR1 is MNHNS and CDR2 SASEGT. This chain's CDR3 is CASTYAGRDRGSDTF. The CDR3 DNA follows: TGTGCCAGCACCTATGCAGGTCGAGACAGGGGTTCGGACACCTTC.

V and J are TRBV7-9 and TRBJ2-1, with 7 bases aligning to TRBD1. V lost 6 bases, J lost 2 bases, and 4 bases stayed unmatched. This CDR3 has 14 residues. The germline V gene has CDR1 SEHNR and CDR2 FQNEAQ (reference sequence). The CDR3 here is CASRPTGPYNEQFF. The CDR3 bases are TGTGCCAGCAGACCGACAGGGCCCTACAATGAGCAGTTCTTC.

This clone was detected a few times. This chain links TRBV7-9 with TRBJ2-1; D is unresolved. The CDR3 totals 13 residues. Trimming stripped 7 bases from V and 4 bases from J, with 11 bases between. The germline V gene has CDR1 SEHNR and CDR2 FQNEAQ (reference sequence). The CDR3 spells CASNRPEYNEQFF. In DNA, the CDR3 is TGTGCCAGCAACCGGCCGGAGTACAATGAGCAGTTCTTC.

This chain links TRBV6-5 with TRBJ2-7, with D possibly TRBD1 on 5 matching bases. Trimming pared 11 bases from V and 6 bases from J, leaving 14 bases between. The germline V gene encodes CDR1 MNHEY and CDR2 SVGAGI. The CDR3 is 11 residues long. This chain's CDR3 is CAAGRAPEQYF. The CDR3 region has the DNA TGTGCCGCAGGCAGGGCGCCCGAGCAGTACTTC.

The J gene is TRBJ2-5, the V gene TRBV6-1; D possibly corresponds to TRBD2 (6 bases). The CDR3 extends over 11 amino acids. Per germline, CDR1 MNHNS and CDR2 SASEGT. V lost 7 bases to trimming and J lost 5 bases, with 8 bases between them. The CDR3 protein is CASTAGETQYF. In DNA, the CDR3 is TGTGCCAGCACTGCGGGGGAGACCCAGTACTTC.

Concerning this clone: Other DNA sequences of this sample code for an identical CDR3. The J gene is TRBJ2-7, the V gene TRBV6-1; D perhaps matches TRBD2 (5 bases). CDR3 length equals 11 residues. Between the trimmed V and J ends, which lost 9 bases and 3 bases, there was a span of 9 bases. CDR1 is MNHNS and CDR2 is SASEGT in the germline V gene. CDR3 nucleotides: TGTGCCAGTCGGGATCTCTACGAGCAGTACTTC. This sequence encodes CASRDLYEQYF.

This clone was counted a few times. This rearrangement joins TRBV19 to TRBJ1-2; D unclear. V was pared by 5 bases and J by 4 bases, with 11 bases between. The CDR3 has 13 residues. Looked up from germline, CDR1 is LNHDA and CDR2 is SQIVND (reference sequence). CDR3 in DNA: TGTGCCAGTAGTTTACGGGATTCCTATGGCTACACCTTC. As protein: CASSLRDSYGYTF.

The chain employs TRBV29-1 and TRBJ1-3; D is perhaps TRBD1 (5 bases). This CDR3 is 14 amino acids long. Germline V gene sequence: CDR1 SQVTM, CDR2 ANQGSEA. V shed 8 bases and J shed 0 bases, with 14 bases lying between them. This CDR3 reads CSITTGPSGNTIYF. As DNA, the CDR3 is TGCAGCATAACTACAGGACCCTCTGGAAACACCATATATTTT.

A few counts support this clone. The chain uses TRBV5-6 and TRBJ2-7; possible D gene TRBD2, 7 bases. From germline, CDR1 is SGHDT and CDR2 YYEEEE. Trimming removed 4 bases from V and 2 bases from J, with 19 bases in between. The CDR3 is 16 amino acids. Written as DNA, the CDR3 is TGTGCCAGCAGCAAAAGGGGGAGGGGCCTAACCTACGAGCAGTACTTC. It encodes CASSKRGRGLTYEQYF.